This passage covers 28 T cell receptor beta chains from one sample sequenced in a study of T cell changes during pregnancy in multiple sclerosis. TCRdb keeps only in-frame clones here, not all; method: immunoSEQ multiplex PCR. Of some 37,000 clones listed, approximately 88% were seen once; the top ten hold roughly 1.2%. The sample in question was CD4+ T cells from peripheral blood mononuclear cells, obtained before pregnancy. These receptors all come from a female donor with multiple sclerosis, enrolled in a pregnancy study.

The CDR3 reads CASSHDRGYEQYF. CDR3 nucleotides: TGTGCCAGCAGCCACGACAGGGGCTACGAGCAGTACTTC. This chain connects TRBV14 to TRBJ2-7, with TRBD1 matching over 8 bases. Germline CDR1 is SGHDN and CDR2 is FVKESK. The length of the CDR3 is 13 residues. V shed 3 bases and J 3 bases; nucleotides not matched to a gene: 1.

The V and J genes are TRBV10-2 and TRBJ1-2; 12 bases match TRBD1. The CDR3 runs 14 residues. Germline V gives CDR1 WSHSY, CDR2 SAAADI. V lost 6 bases and J lost 4; bases outside the gene matches: 3. As DNA, the CDR3 is TGCGCCAGCAGACCGGGACAGGGGGCCTATGGCTACACCTTC. It specifies CASRPGQGAYGYTF.

The chain joins TRBV2 to TRBJ2-3; 11 nucleotides align to TRBD2. The CDR3 has 15 residues. V shed 7 bases and J 3 bases; nucleotides not matched to a gene: 6. The germline V gene encodes CDR1 SNHLY and CDR2 FYNNEI. CDR3 loop: CASTLAGAGTDTQYF. The CDR3 nucleotides read TGTGCCAGCACACTAGCGGGAGCCGGAACAGATACGCAGTATTTT.

This chain joins TRBV29-1 and TRBJ2-7; tentatively, D is TRBD2 (6 bases). Per the germline V gene, CDR1 is SQVTM and CDR2 is ANQGSEA. CDR3 size: 12 residues. The ends were cut back, 6 bases at V and 4 bases at J, with 13 bases in the middle. The CDR3 protein is CSVQPGGYEQYF. The CDR3 bases are TGCAGCGTCCAACCCGGGGGTTACGAGCAGTACTTC.

This clone was detected ten times or more. The J gene is TRBJ1-2, the V gene TRBV4-2; 7 nucleotides match TRBD1. The CDR3 has 17 amino acids. Per germline, CDR1 LGHNA and CDR2 YNFKEQ. V lost 0 bases to trimming and J lost 3 bases; unmatched junction nucleotides: 10. In DNA form, the CDR3 reads TGTGCCAGCAGCCAAGATGAGGGGGCCGGCGTATACTATGGCTACACCTTC. Translation gives CASSQDEGAGVYYGYTF.

This sequence joins TRBV5-1 and TRBJ2-7; 12 nucleotides agree with TRBD2. J gave up 0 bases and V 0 bases, and 7 bases lay outside the gene matches. Germline V gives CDR1 SGHRS, CDR2 YFSETQ. The CDR3 runs 18 residues. The DNA for the CDR3 is TGCGCCAGCAGCTTGGAGGGGCTAGCGGGAGGGACCTCCTACGAGCAGTACTTC. Translation gives CASSLEGLAGGTSYEQYF.

V usage is TRBV10-3 and J usage is TRBJ2-5; no definite D call. Between the trimmed V and J ends, which lost 6 bases and 2 bases, there was a span of 4 bases. Per the germline V gene, CDR1 is ENHRY and CDR2 is SYGVKD. This CDR3 has 11 amino acids. Here the CDR3 reads CAIRAQETQYF. The DNA for the CDR3 is TGTGCCATCAGGGCACAAGAGACCCAGTACTTC.

The rearrangement joins TRBV28 to TRBJ1-2, with TRBD1 as a possible D gene (6 bases). Trimming removed 6 bases from V and 2 bases from J, with 13 bases in between. Germline V gives CDR1 MDHEN, CDR2 SYDVKM. The CDR3 is made up of 14 amino acids. This chain's CDR3 is CASRAGESNYGYTF. Written as DNA, the CDR3 is TGTGCCAGCAGGGCAGGGGAGTCGAACTATGGCTACACCTTC.

This rearrangement joins TRBV18 to TRBJ2-1, with 13 bases lining up with TRBD2. CDR1 and CDR2 from the germline V gene are KGHSH and LQKENI. Trimming removed 6 bases from V and 6 bases from J; junction bases left unmatched: 8. CDR3 size: 16 residues. Written as DNA, the CDR3 is TGTGCCAGCTCGGACCGGACTAGCGGGAGTTTCAATGAGCAGTTCTTC. It encodes CASSDRTSGSFNEQFF.

The chain employs TRBV11-2 and TRBJ2-5; 8 bases line up with TRBD2. The V gene's germline CDR1 is SGHAT and CDR2 FQNNGV. V lost 3 bases and J lost 5; bases outside the gene matches: 8. CDR3 length: 15 amino acids. The CDR3 is CASSFSRPGGETQYF. DNA of the CDR3: TGTGCCAGCAGCTTCTCTCGCCCGGGGGGGGAGACCCAGTACTTC.

The CDR3 region is CASSWDRAETQYF. CDR3 DNA: TGTGCCAGCAGCTGGGACAGGGCCGAGACCCAGTACTTC. The chain links TRBV5-4 to TRBJ2-5; 9 bases map to TRBD1. J gave up 5 bases and V 3 bases, and 2 bases lay outside the gene matches. CDR1 and CDR2 (germline): SGHNT, YYREEE (reference sequence). The CDR3 length is 13 residues.

The rearrangement links TRBV30 to TRBJ2-1; 11 bases agree with TRBD1. After removal of 2 bases from V and 6 bases from J, the junction contained 6 bases not matched to a gene. This CDR3 region has 15 residues. Germline CDR1 and CDR2: GTSNPN and SVGIG (reference sequence). CDR3 loop: CAWSRKGTGGNEQFF. The CDR3, as DNA: TGTGCCTGGAGTCGAAAGGGGACAGGGGGCAATGAGCAGTTCTTC.

This clone has more than one count but fewer than ten. The V and J genes are TRBV6-5 and TRBJ1-2; D may be TRBD1 (5 bases). Deletions cut 7 bases from V and 8 bases from J, with 20 bases between. CDR1 is MNHEY, CDR2 SVGAGI, per germline. The CDR3 is made up of 14 amino acids. The CDR3 sequence: CASTQSPQGGGYTF. In nucleotides, the CDR3 is TGTGCCAGCACCCAATCCCCCCAGGGAGGGGGCTACACCTTC.

This clone was picked up one time. The chain links TRBV5-4 to TRBJ1-3; weak D call: TRBD1 (5 bases). CDR1 is SGHNT, CDR2 YYREEE, per germline (reference sequence). There are 16 residues in the CDR3. V shed 4 bases and J shed 4 bases, with 18 bases lying between them. The CDR3 DNA is TGTGCCAGCAGCCCGGACGGGGGAGGTCTCGGAAACACCATATATTTT. This encodes CASSPDGGGLGNTIYF.

The J gene is TRBJ2-7, the V gene TRBV5-1; 8 bases match TRBD1. The CDR3 covers 14 residues. Trimming removed 4 bases from V and 3 bases from J; junction bases left unmatched: 6. Germline V gene lookup returns CDR1 SGHRS and CDR2 YFSETQ. The CDR3: CASSPGTGNYEQYF. The CDR3 DNA follows: TGCGCCAGCAGCCCCGGGACAGGAAACTACGAGCAGTACTTC.

V is TRBV7-9 and J is TRBJ1-2; 7 positions agree with TRBD1. The germline CDR1 and CDR2 sequences are SEHNR and FQNEAQ (reference sequence). V was clipped by 5 bases and J by 1 base; unmatched bases: 4. This CDR3 has 14 amino acids. The CDR3 nucleotides are TGTGCCAGCAGCCCAGGGACAGATAACTATGGCTACACCTTC. Protein: CASSPGTDNYGYTF.

The V gene is TRBV18, the J gene TRBJ2-5; a weak D match, TRBD1 (6 bases). The ends were cut back, 3 bases at V and 4 bases at J, with 12 bases in the middle. This CDR3 region has 14 residues. Per the germline V gene, CDR1 is KGHSH and CDR2 is LQKENI. The CDR3 bases are TGTGCCAGCTCACCCCCGGGACACGGAGAGACCCAGTACTTC. The encoded protein is CASSPPGHGETQYF.

The J gene is TRBJ1-2, the V gene TRBV6-1; 8 nucleotides match TRBD1. Trimming cost V 3 bases and J 3 bases; bases outside gene matches: 6. Germline V lookup: CDR1 MNHNS, CDR2 SASEGT. The CDR3 consists of 15 residues. The CDR3 DNA reads as TGTGCCAGCAGTGACAGGACAGGGTGGGACTATGGCTACACCTTC. Protein: CASSDRTGWDYGYTF.

The chain is built from TRBV2 and TRBJ2-5, with 14 nucleotides matching TRBD2. V was clipped by 2 bases and J by 4 bases; unmatched bases: 9. The CDR3 runs to 18 residues. Germline V CDR1 and CDR2: SNHLY, FYNNEI. The CDR3 DNA reads TGTGCCAGCAGTGAACCCTTGGGACTAGCGGGAGTAGGAGAGACCCAGTACTTC. It yields the protein CASSEPLGLAGVGETQYF.

V and J are TRBV7-2 and TRBJ2-5; D may be TRBD2 (7 bases). V lost 5 bases to trimming and J lost 4 bases, with 17 bases between them. CDR3 length equals 15 residues. Germline-derived CDR1 and CDR2 are SGHTA and FQGNSA. In DNA form, the CDR3 reads TGTGCCAGCAGCCTTGGGGGGGCGGGTTCAGAGACCCAGTACTTC. This encodes CASSLGGAGSETQYF.

The rearrangement uses TRBV28 and TRBJ2-7; D is unresolved. Deletions cut 2 bases from V and 1 base from J, with 9 bases between. This CDR3 region has 14 residues. Germline CDR1 MDHEN, CDR2 SYDVKM. Here the CDR3 reads CASSLPPLSYEQYF. CDR3 in DNA: TGTGCCAGCAGTTTACCCCCTCTGTCCTACGAGCAGTACTTC.

The rearrangement links TRBV4-3 to TRBJ2-3, with 9 bases aligning to TRBD1. V dropped 4 bases and J dropped 1; count of bases not matched to a gene: 9. CDR1 is LGHNA and CDR2 is YSLEER in the germline V gene. This CDR3 is 17 amino acids long. The CDR3 loop is CASSRQTGGSRTDTQYF. CDR3 DNA sequence: TGCGCCAGCAGCCGCCAAACAGGGGGCTCACGCACAGATACGCAGTATTTT.

The chain has TRBV18 and TRBJ2-7; no clear D. CDR3 length: 15 residues. V was pared by 3 bases and J by 0 bases, with 12 bases between. CDR1 is KGHSH, CDR2 LQKENI, per germline. The CDR3 loop reads CASSPPSKSSYEQYF. In DNA, the CDR3 is TGTGCCAGCTCACCCCCCTCCAAGAGCTCCTACGAGCAGTACTTC.

This chain joins TRBV18 and TRBJ1-3; 7 bases line up with TRBD1. Germline V gene sequence: CDR1 KGHSH, CDR2 LQKENI. CDR3 length equals 16 residues. Trimming cost V 3 bases and J 0 bases; bases outside gene matches: 5. As DNA, the CDR3 is TGTGCCAGCTCACCTAGGGACAGCATCTCTGGAAACACCATATATTTT. Translated, it gives CASSPRDSISGNTIYF.

This clone has just one count. V usage is TRBV19 and J usage is TRBJ1-5; 9 bases are a match to TRBD1. From germline, CDR1 is LNHDA and CDR2 SQIVND (reference sequence). J was trimmed by 7 bases and V by 6 bases; bases with no gene match: 16. The CDR3 runs 17 residues. The CDR3 nucleotides read TGTGCCAGTAGCCAAGGTTCGGGGACAGGGACTGGGCAGCCCCAGCATTTT. Translated: CASSQGSGTGTGQPQHF.

J is TRBJ1-5 and V is TRBV2; weak D call: TRBD1 (6 bases). V lost 8 bases to trimming and J lost 4 bases, with 12 bases between them. CDR3 size: 13 residues. The germline V gene has CDR1 SNHLY and CDR2 FYNNEI. CDR3 protein: CASHQQGNQPQHF. CDR3 bases: TGTGCCAGCCATCAACAGGGAAATCAGCCCCAGCATTTT.

The chain has TRBV30 and TRBJ2-2; D is unclear. CDR3 length equals 14 residues. In germline, CDR1 is GTSNPN, CDR2 SVGIG (reference sequence). Trimming pared 0 bases from V and 7 bases from J, leaving 12 bases between. This CDR3 reads CAWSVGWSGGELFF. CDR3 nucleotides: TGTGCCTGGAGTGTCGGCTGGTCGGGCGGGGAGCTGTTTTTT.

The chain combines TRBV20-1 with TRBJ2-1, with D tentatively TRBD2 (6 bases). The germline V gene has CDR1 DFQATT and CDR2 SNEGSKA (reference sequence). V lost 3 bases and J 6 bases, leaving 6 bases between the germline ends. The CDR3 runs to 11 residues. In DNA form, the CDR3 reads TGCAGTGCTAGCGGGAGCAATGAGCAGTTCTTC. Residues: CSASGSNEQFF.